This T cell receptor (beta chain) was captured by sequencing in a study of blood T cell repertoires in COVID-19. Per the study methods: Amplification from reference gene primers served as the basis for estimated nucleated cell counts. Clones were read by immunoSEQ multiplex PCR, and TCRdb kept only the in-frame ones, dropping some. The V and J calls and clone size were taken over from that table, and D and trimming were inferred from the DNA. This sample has around 170,000 clones; roughly 86% occur once, and the top ten carry around 7%. This CDR3 has 15 residues. Germline assignment: CDR1 LNHDA and CDR2 SQIVND (reference sequence). V was shortened by 10 bases and J by 0 bases, with 18 bases between the two germline ends.

This clonotype was obtained from a middle-aged man with active or convalescent COVID-19. The specimen was peripheral blood. The rearrangement joins TRBV19 to TRBJ1-2; no clear D gene. This CDR3 reads CATKPGVATNYGYTF. CDR3 DNA: TGTGCCACCAAACCTGGGGTAGCGACTAACTATGGCTACACCTTC.